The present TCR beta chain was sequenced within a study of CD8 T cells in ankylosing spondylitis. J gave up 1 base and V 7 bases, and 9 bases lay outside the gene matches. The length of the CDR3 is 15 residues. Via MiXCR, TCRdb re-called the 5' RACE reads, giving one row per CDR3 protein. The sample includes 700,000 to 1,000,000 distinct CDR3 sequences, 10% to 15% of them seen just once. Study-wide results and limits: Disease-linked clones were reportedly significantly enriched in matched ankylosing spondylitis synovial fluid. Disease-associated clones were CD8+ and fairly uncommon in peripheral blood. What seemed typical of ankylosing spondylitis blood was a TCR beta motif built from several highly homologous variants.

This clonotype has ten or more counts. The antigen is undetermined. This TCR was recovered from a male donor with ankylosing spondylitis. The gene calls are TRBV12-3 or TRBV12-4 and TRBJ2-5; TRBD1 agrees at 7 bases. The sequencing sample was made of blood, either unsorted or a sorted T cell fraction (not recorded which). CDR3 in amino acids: CASTYFGTVQETQYF. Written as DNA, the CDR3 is TGTGCCAGCACCTACTTTGGGACAGTCCAAGAGACCCAGTACTTC.